Below are 10 T cell receptor beta chains sequenced from a single sample in a study of cytotoxic CD8 clonotypes in ibrutinib-treated CLL. Clones were sequenced by immunoSEQ multiplex PCR, and TCRdb holds only the in-frame ones, with some missing. Among 90,000 to 100,000 clones listed, around 73% were seen once. The sample consisted of PBMCs, taken after 12 months of ibrutinib treatment. All receptors come from a human donor with chronic lymphocytic leukemia.

V gene TRBV7-6 combines with J gene TRBJ2-1, with 7 bases identical to TRBD1. Germline-derived CDR1 and CDR2 are SGHVS and FNYEAQ. The V and J ends lost 7 bases and 8 bases, in that order; junction bases with no gene match: 2. The CDR3 covers 11 residues. The CDR3, as DNA: TGTGCCAGCACAGGGGGTCATGAGCAGTTCTTC. Its protein product is CASTGGHEQFF. Full variable domain (missing parts from reference TRBV7-6 and TRBJ2-1): GAGVSQSPRYKVTKRGQDVALRCDPISGHVSLYWYRQALGQGPEFLTYFNYEAQQDKSGLPNDRFSAERPEGSISTLTIQRTEQRDSAMYRCASTGGHEQFFGPGTRLTVL.

The chain joins TRBV11-3 to TRBJ2-1; 10 bases map to TRBD2. The CDR3 contains 15 residues. The germline V gene encodes CDR1 SGHNT and CDR2 YENEEA. V gave up 5 bases and J gave up 6 bases; unmatched junction bases: 7. CDR3 in amino acids: CASSPSGGAFNEQFF. CDR3 DNA: TGTGCCAGCAGCCCAAGCGGGGGGGCTTTCAATGAGCAGTTCTTC. The complete variable domain, with remaining parts taken from reference TRBV11-3 and TRBJ2-1, reads EAGVVQSPRYKIIEKKQPVAFWCNPISGHNTLYWYLQNLGQGPELLIRYENEEAVDDSQLPKDRFSAERLKGVDSTLKIQPAELGDSAVYLCASSPSGGAFNEQFFGPGTRLTVL.

The rearrangement uses TRBV7-3 and TRBJ2-2; 9 bases are a match to TRBD1. The germline V gene has CDR1 SGHTA and CDR2 FQGTGA. CDR3 size: 17 residues. V lost 5 bases and J lost 0; bases outside the gene matches: 7. The CDR3 DNA follows: TGTGCCAGCAGCCCTCCCAGGACAGGGGCGAACACCGGGGAGCTGTTTTTT. Translating gives CASSPPRTGANTGELFF.

The J gene is TRBJ1-6, the V gene TRBV7-2, with TRBD1 identical over 7 bases. This CDR3 spans 15 amino acids. V shed 5 bases, J shed 6 bases, and the junction held 7 bases outside the gene matches. Germline CDR1 and CDR2: SGHTA and FQGNSA. CDR3 amino acids: CASSQSGQPNSPLHF. DNA for the CDR3: TGTGCCAGCAGCCAATCGGGACAGCCTAATTCACCCCTCCACTTT.

The chain combines TRBV5-1 with TRBJ2-1, with D hard to call. Germline CDR1 SGHRS, CDR2 YFSETQ. Trimming took off 7 bases at V and 15 bases at J, with 8 bases between the two ends. The CDR3 runs 8 residues. The CDR3 here is CASAGRFF. The CDR3 coding sequence is TGCGCCAGCGCCGGACGGTTCTTC.

V gene TRBV7-2 combines with J gene TRBJ2-5; D might be TRBD1 or TRBD2, each matching 5 bases. Trimming cost V 5 bases and J 4 bases, with 14 bases left between them. This CDR3 is built from 14 residues. Germline CDR1 is SGHTA and CDR2 is FQGNSA. The CDR3 protein is CASSQGPVGETQYF. CDR3 DNA sequence: TGTGCCAGCAGCCAGGGACCAGTTGGAGAGACCCAGTACTTC. Variable domain in full (rest from reference TRBV7-2 and TRBJ2-5): GAGVSQSPSNKVTEKGKDVELRCDPISGHTALYWYRQSLGQGLEFLIYFQGNSAPDKSGLPSDRFSAERTGGSVSTLTIQRTQQEDSAVYLCASSQGPVGETQYFGPGTRLLVL.

The CDR3 DNA reads TGCAGCGTTAGGGGACTAGGGACAGATACGCAGTATTTT. Protein sequence: CSVRGLGTDTQYF. V gene TRBV29-1 combines with J gene TRBJ2-3; 8 bases align to TRBD2. This CDR3 has 13 amino acids. Germline CDR1 and CDR2: SQVTM and ANQGSEA. V was pared by 5 bases and J by 3 bases, with 4 bases of the junction left unmatched.

CDR3 residues: CASSERIDSNQPQHF. The DNA of the CDR3 is TGTGCCAGTAGTGAGCGGATAGATAGCAATCAGCCCCAGCATTTT. The chain carries TRBV19 and TRBJ1-5; D is unclear. The CDR3 has 15 amino acids. The ends were cut back, 5 bases at V and 0 bases at J, with 11 bases in the middle. The germline gives CDR1 LNHDA, CDR2 SQIVND (reference sequence).

The chain has TRBV30 and TRBJ1-1; no reliable D call. The V end lost 5 bases, the J end lost 1 base, and 8 bases lay between the germline ends. This CDR3 region has 12 residues. Germline CDR1 reads GTSNPN; CDR2 reads SVGIG (reference sequence). The CDR3 loop is CAWCRPNTEAFF. The CDR3 nucleotides are TGTGCCTGGTGTCGGCCGAACACTGAAGCTTTCTTT.

This clone was detected only once. The chain is built from TRBV21-1 and TRBJ1-3; the table gives TRBD1 as D, unverified against the DNA. TRBV21-1 is a pseudogene locus. The CDR3 sequence is 19 residues long. CDR3: CASSKDRTGLSQFKNTIYF. DNA for the CDR3: TGTGCCAGCAGCAAAGATAGGACAGGGTTATCACAATTTAAAAACACCATATATTTT.